What follows are 31 T cell receptor beta chains derived from one specimen sequenced in a study of T cell changes during pregnancy in multiple sclerosis. The method was immunoSEQ multiplex PCR; TCRdb's version includes in-frame clones alone and lacks a portion of them. Of fewer than 70,000 clones in the sample, 70% to 90% are singletons; the top ten hold 2% to 3%. Sequenced here: peripheral blood, sampled in the first trimester of pregnancy. These receptors came from a female donor with multiple sclerosis, enrolled in a pregnancy study.

The chain has TRBV30 and TRBJ2-5; maybe TRBD1 (7 bases). V lost 8 bases and J 0 bases, leaving 13 bases between the germline ends. The CDR3 is 13 amino acids. The V gene's germline CDR1 is GTSNPN and CDR2 SVGIG (reference sequence). CDR3 bases: TGTGCCCGATCAGGGGGGTACCAAGAGACCCAGTACTTC. It yields the protein CARSGGYQETQYF.

V and J are TRBV13 and TRBJ2-1, with TRBD1 matching 7 bases. The V segment lost 6 bases and the J segment 4 bases; nucleotides outside the gene matches: 9. The CDR3 consists of 15 residues. CDR1 is PRHDT and CDR2 is FYEKMQ in the germline V gene (reference sequence). CDR3 coding DNA: TGTGCCAGCAGGGGGCAGGGGGTTTTGTACAATGAGCAGTTCTTC. It translates to CASRGQGVLYNEQFF.

This clone was counted only a few times. This chain joins TRBV6-6 and TRBJ1-2, with TRBD1 as a possible D gene (6 bases). The germline gives CDR1 MNHNY, CDR2 SVGAGI (reference sequence). The CDR3 runs 14 residues. V was clipped by 5 bases and J by 2 bases, with 12 bases between them. The DNA for the CDR3 is TGTGCCAGCAGTCAAAGGCAGGGGAACTATGGCTACACCTTC. Translated, it gives CASSQRQGNYGYTF.

The chain joins TRBV4-3 to TRBJ2-1, with TRBD2 identical over 9 bases. Per the germline V gene, CDR1 is LGHNA and CDR2 is YSLEER. Germline trimming cut 0 bases from V and 3 bases from J; bases unmatched to any gene: 6. This CDR3 is built from 17 residues. CDR3 DNA sequence: TGCGCCAGCAGCCAAGATCTGGCTAGCGGGGTCTACAATGAGCAGTTCTTC. Residues: CASSQDLASGVYNEQFF.

This rearrangement joins TRBV5-1 to TRBJ2-7, with D unresolved. With 0 bases removed from V and 2 bases from J, the gap between germline ends came to 9 bases. Germline-derived CDR1 and CDR2 are SGHRS and YFSETQ. The CDR3 extends over 14 amino acids. The CDR3 sequence is CASSLDARAYEQYF. In DNA, the CDR3 is TGCGCCAGCAGCTTGGATGCCCGCGCCTACGAGCAGTACTTC. The full variable domain, completed using reference TRBV5-1 and TRBJ2-7, is KAGVTQTPRYLIKTRGQQVTLSCSPISGHRSVSWYQQTPGQGLQFLFEYFSETQRNKGNFPGRFSGRQFSNSRSEMNVSTLELGDSALYLCASSLDARAYEQYFGPGTRLTVT.

The chain recombines TRBV10-3 with TRBJ1-1; TRBD1 matches 8 bases. CDR1 is ENHRY and CDR2 is SYGVKD in the germline V gene. This CDR3 has 13 amino acids. V lost 4 bases to trimming and J lost 5 bases; unmatched junction nucleotides: 3. CDR3 sequence: CAISAGQETEAFF. CDR3 bases: TGTGCCATCAGTGCGGGACAGGAAACTGAAGCTTTCTTT.

The rearrangement uses TRBV27 and TRBJ2-1, with D possibly matching TRBD1 (5 bases). Germline values: CDR1 MNHEY, CDR2 SMNVEV (reference sequence). Between the trimmed V and J ends, which lost 5 bases and 4 bases, there was a span of 15 bases. The CDR3 is 15 amino acids. The CDR3 DNA is TGTGCCAGCAGTCAACAGGTATCTGCATACAATGAGCAGTTCTTC. It specifies CASSQQVSAYNEQFF.

The chain recombines TRBV7-9 with TRBJ2-7; no clear D. This CDR3 is 15 amino acids long. Germline V gene lookup returns CDR1 SEHNR and CDR2 FQNEAQ (reference sequence). V lost 4 bases and J 1 base, leaving 14 bases between the germline ends. The CDR3 reads CASSYKLGLSYEQYF. CDR3 DNA sequence: TGTGCCAGCAGCTATAAGCTGGGCTTATCCTACGAGCAGTACTTC.

This chain joins TRBV18 and TRBJ1-5; D perhaps matches TRBD1 (6 bases). CDR1 is KGHSH and CDR2 is LQKENI in the germline V gene. The length of the CDR3 is 14 residues. V shed 2 bases and J shed 5 bases, with 10 bases lying between them. The CDR3 region is CASSPDTGYQPQHF. In DNA, the CDR3 is TGTGCCAGCTCACCAGATACAGGGTATCAGCCCCAGCATTTT.

This clone was picked up a small number of times. In DNA, the CDR3 is TGTGCCAGCAGCCAGGAACTAGCGGGGGGGACAGATACGCAGTATTTT. Amino acid sequence: CASSQELAGGTDTQYF. The J gene is TRBJ2-3, the V gene TRBV4-2, with TRBD2 matching 13 bases. Per germline, CDR1 LGHNA and CDR2 YNFKEQ. The CDR3 has 16 residues. The J segment lost 3 bases and the V segment lost 3 bases, leaving 3 bases of the junction unmatched.

The CDR3 is CASSLGAQETQYF. The CDR3 nucleotides read TGTGCCAGCTCTTTGGGGGCCCAAGAGACCCAGTACTTC. The chain has TRBV5-4 and TRBJ2-5; TRBD1 is a possible D gene (6 bases). Deletions cut 7 bases from V and 1 base from J, with 11 bases between. This CDR3 has 13 residues. CDR1 and CDR2 (germline): SGHNT, YYREEE (reference sequence).

J is TRBJ1-3 and V is TRBV25-1; weak D call: TRBD1 (6 bases). The CDR3 sequence is 16 residues long. Germline V gene sequence: CDR1 MGHDK, CDR2 SYGVNS. V lost 4 bases and J lost 4, with 17 bases in between. The CDR3 loop is CASSAGHAALGNTIYF. CDR3 nucleotides: TGTGCCAGCAGTGCGGGACACGCCGCCCTGGGAAACACCATATATTTT.

Here the CDR3 reads CSVRTSGSTDTQYF. CDR3 DNA sequence: TGCAGCGTTAGGACTAGCGGTAGCACAGATACGCAGTATTTT. The chain combines TRBV29-1 with TRBJ2-3, with 10 bases lining up with TRBD2. The CDR3 length is 14 residues. V shed 5 bases and J 0 bases; nucleotides not matched to a gene: 2. The germline V gene has CDR1 SQVTM and CDR2 ANQGSEA.

V usage is TRBV5-1 and J usage is TRBJ1-1; tentative D call: TRBD1 (5 bases). Trimming pared 2 bases from V and 0 bases from J, leaving 14 bases between. In germline, CDR1 is SGHRS, CDR2 YFSETQ. The CDR3 covers 16 residues. The CDR3 loop is CASSFDRPLMNTEAFF. CDR3 DNA sequence: TGCGCCAGCAGCTTCGACAGACCCCTCATGAACACTGAAGCTTTCTTT.

This rearrangement joins TRBV2 to TRBJ1-4; D possibly corresponds to TRBD1 (5 bases). The ends were cut back, 6 bases at V and 8 bases at J, with 19 bases in the middle. CDR3 length: 15 residues. Germline CDR1 SNHLY, CDR2 FYNNEI. The CDR3 reads CASSGPGTGGEKLFF. The CDR3 DNA reads as TGTGCCAGCAGCGGACCCGGGACCGGGGGAGAAAAACTGTTTTTT.

The sample holds many counts of this clone. The chain is built from TRBV5-6 and TRBJ1-3; a possible D gene is TRBD1 (5 bases). CDR3 size: 15 residues. Trimming took 5 bases from V and 0 from J, leaving 12 bases between them. From germline, CDR1 is SGHDT and CDR2 YYEEEE. The CDR3 here is CASSDSTSSGNTIYF. CDR3 bases: TGTGCCAGCAGTGACAGCACGAGCTCTGGAAACACCATATATTTT.

CDR3 in amino acids: CASSYGQGESYEQYF. In nucleotides, the CDR3 is TGTGCCAGCAGTTACGGACAGGGAGAATCCTACGAGCAGTACTTC. The chain is built from TRBV6-5 and TRBJ2-7; 8 positions agree with TRBD1. Germline CDR1 is MNHEY and CDR2 is SVGAGI. The CDR3 length is 15 residues. Trimming took 2 bases from V and 1 from J; bases not matched to a gene: 4.

The chain has TRBV7-3 and TRBJ1-3, with D uncertain. CDR1 SGHTA and CDR2 FQGTGA come from the germline V gene. The V end lost 2 bases, the J end lost 2 bases, and 13 bases lay between the germline ends. The CDR3 has 16 amino acids. CDR3 nucleotides: TGTGCCAGCAGCTTAGACCCCCCCAGGACTGGAAACACCATATATTTT. Its translation is CASSLDPPRTGNTIYF.

CDR3 loop: CASVPFSGSSYEQYF. CDR3 sequence (DNA): TGTGCCAGCGTTCCATTTAGCGGGAGCTCCTACGAGCAGTACTTC. The chain has TRBV6-1 and TRBJ2-7; 9 nucleotides align to TRBD2. The germline gives CDR1 MNHNS, CDR2 SASEGT. J was trimmed by 0 bases and V by 8 bases; bases with no gene match: 8. This CDR3 is built from 15 residues.

This CDR3 is CASSYGGDRNTQYF. The CDR3 DNA is TGTGCCAGCAGTTACGGCGGGGATCGAAATACGCAGTATTTT. The chain combines TRBV6-6 with TRBJ2-3; a weak D match, TRBD2 (6 bases). V was clipped by 2 bases and J by 7 bases, with 13 bases between them. CDR1 MNHNY and CDR2 SVGAGI come from the germline V gene (reference sequence). This CDR3 has 14 residues.

The genes are TRBV18 and TRBJ2-7; 12 bases are a match to TRBD1. CDR1 is KGHSH and CDR2 is LQKENI in the germline V gene. With 5 bases clipped from V and 7 bases from J, the junction kept 9 bases outside the gene matches. The CDR3 has 15 residues. CDR3 loop: CASSSPGQGAGEQYF. CDR3 nucleotide sequence: TGTGCCAGCTCATCGCCGGGACAGGGGGCGGGGGAGCAGTACTTC.

The chain uses TRBV4-3 and TRBJ2-2, with 8 bases fitting TRBD2. Trimming removed 0 bases from V and 1 base from J; junction bases left unmatched: 4. The CDR3 spans 17 residues. From germline, CDR1 is LGHNA and CDR2 YSLEER. CDR3 sequence reads: CASSQDVSGGNTGELFF. The CDR3 nucleotides are TGCGCCAGCAGCCAAGATGTCAGCGGGGGGAACACCGGGGAGCTGTTTTTT.

The chain uses TRBV27 and TRBJ1-1; 7 nucleotides align to TRBD1. V was clipped by 4 bases and J by 2 bases; unmatched bases: 7. CDR1 and CDR2 (germline): MNHEY, SMNVEV (reference sequence). The CDR3 contains 15 residues. In DNA, the CDR3 is TGTGCCAGCAGTTCATCGGACAGGATAAACACTGAAGCTTTCTTT. Its translation: CASSSSDRINTEAFF.

The chain has TRBV6-6 and TRBJ1-1; TRBD1 aligns across 7 bases. Per the germline V gene, CDR1 is MNHNY and CDR2 is SVGAGI (reference sequence). The CDR3 covers 15 residues. Trimming at V came to 2 bases and at J to 1 base, leaving 4 bases not matched to a gene. Here the CDR3 reads CASSYPTGTNTEAFF. The DNA of the CDR3 is TGTGCCAGCAGTTACCCGACAGGGACGAACACTGAAGCTTTCTTT.

The chain employs TRBV7-2 and TRBJ2-4; D may be TRBD2 (5 bases). CDR3 length: 12 amino acids. Looked up from germline, CDR1 is SGHTA and CDR2 is FQGNSA. V was cut by 2 bases and J by 9 bases, with 8 bases left in between. CDR3 coding DNA: TGTGCCAGCAGCTTAACCCGGGGCATTCAGTACTTC. It translates to CASSLTRGIQYF.

The CDR3 here is CASSLVGSADTQYF. The CDR3 coding sequence is TGTGCCAGCAGCTTGGTTGGTAGTGCAGATACGCAGTATTTT. The chain joins TRBV5-4 to TRBJ2-3, with unresolved D. Trimming shortened V by 0 bases and J by 4 bases, and 9 bases separated the two germline ends. The CDR3 runs 14 residues. Germline CDR1 SGHNT, CDR2 YYREEE (reference sequence).

The rearrangement uses TRBV5-1 and TRBJ2-1; 8 bases map to TRBD2. This CDR3 has 16 amino acids. The germline V gene encodes CDR1 SGHRS and CDR2 YFSETQ. V dropped 0 bases and J dropped 10; count of bases not matched to a gene: 12. This chain's CDR3 is CASSLGLAPMASEQFF. The CDR3 region has the DNA TGCGCCAGCAGCTTGGGACTAGCGCCTATGGCGAGCGAGCAGTTCTTC.

The table lists this clone with a few counts. V gene TRBV4-2 combines with J gene TRBJ1-1, with no clear D. Germline loops: CDR1 LGHNA, CDR2 YNFKEQ. Trimming took off 3 bases at V and 1 base at J, with 18 bases between the two ends. The CDR3 runs to 17 residues. The DNA of the CDR3 is TGTGCCAGCAGCCACGACACGGGGTTAGTTTGGAACACTGAAGCTTTCTTT. Translating it yields CASSHDTGLVWNTEAFF.

This chain connects TRBV9 to TRBJ2-2; 7 bases match TRBD1. Losses at the gene ends were 0 bases for V and 4 bases for J; bases not matched to a gene: 6. The CDR3 loop spans 16 amino acids. CDR1 and CDR2 (germline): SGDLS, YYNGEE. CDR3 protein: CASSVGPGGSTGELFF. The DNA of the CDR3 is TGTGCCAGCAGCGTAGGACCAGGGGGAAGCACCGGGGAGCTGTTTTTT.

The chain carries TRBV19 and TRBJ1-5; D remains unclear. V was shortened by 6 bases and J by 0 bases, with 15 bases between the two germline ends. The CDR3 consists of 16 residues. Germline CDR1 LNHDA, CDR2 SQIVND (reference sequence). This CDR3 is CASRTPAGYSNQPQHF. The CDR3 DNA reads TGTGCCAGTAGGACACCGGCAGGATATAGCAATCAGCCCCAGCATTTT.

The chain has TRBV4-2 and TRBJ1-2; no firm D call. The CDR3 has 15 amino acids. V lost 0 bases, J lost 7 bases, and 15 bases lay in between. Germline CDR1 and CDR2: LGHNA and YNFKEQ. DNA of the CDR3: TGTGCCAGCAGCCAAGATCTAGAGTTTTCGGGTGGCTACACCTTC. Its protein product is CASSQDLEFSGGYTF.